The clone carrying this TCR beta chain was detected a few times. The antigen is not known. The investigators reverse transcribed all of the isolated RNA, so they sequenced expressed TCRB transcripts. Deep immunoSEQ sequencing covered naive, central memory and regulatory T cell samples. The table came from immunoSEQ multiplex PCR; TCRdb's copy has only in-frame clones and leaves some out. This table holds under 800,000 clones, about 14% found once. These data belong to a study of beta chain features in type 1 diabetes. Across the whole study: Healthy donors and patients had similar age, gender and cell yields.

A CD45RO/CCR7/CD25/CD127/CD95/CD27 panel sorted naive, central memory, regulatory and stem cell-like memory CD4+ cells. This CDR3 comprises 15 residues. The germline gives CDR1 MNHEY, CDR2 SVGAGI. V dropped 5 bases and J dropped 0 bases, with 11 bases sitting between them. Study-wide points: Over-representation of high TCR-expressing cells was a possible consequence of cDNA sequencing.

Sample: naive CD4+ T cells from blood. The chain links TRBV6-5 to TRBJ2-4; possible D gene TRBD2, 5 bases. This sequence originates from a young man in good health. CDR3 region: CASSTTTLAKNIQYF. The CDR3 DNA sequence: TGTGCCAGCAGTACGACTACCTTAGCCAAAAACATTCAGTACTTC.